This TCR beta chain is from a study of cytomegalovirus exposure and HLA in healthy donors. At the level of the study: When 398 donors were genotyped, approximately 81% of them were found to fall in the Caucasian-associated ancestry cluster.

V gave up 4 bases and J gave up 8 bases; unmatched junction bases: 6. This CDR3 spans 14 amino acids. Germline lookup yields CDR1 LGHNA and CDR2 YSLEER. Study findings and constraints: Some highly shared sequence variants likely arose as a pipeline artifact. In most subjects, TCR beta sequences reportedly gave accurate predictions of HLA-A and HLA-B alleles.

The table lists this clone with a few counts. What it recognizes is unknown. PCR used 60 Vbeta primers and 13 Jbeta primers. Sequencing used immunoSEQ multiplex PCR; TCRdb keeps in-frame clones, though not all of them. The repertoire includes 120,000 to 150,000 clones, roughly 76% of them detected once, and roughly 2.9% sits in the top ten. The clonotype was recovered from a woman in her 30s in good health and CMV-seronegative. This sequence joins TRBV4-3 and TRBJ2-1, with 9 bases aligning to TRBD1. Sequencing was done on a sample of PBMCs. CDR3 amino acids: CASSPGTGIDEQFF. As DNA, the CDR3 is TGCGCCAGCAGCCCAGGGACAGGGATCGATGAGCAGTTCTTC.